This T cell receptor beta chain is drawn from a study of T cell changes during pregnancy in multiple sclerosis. The germline CDR1 and CDR2 sequences are SGHVS and FQNEAQ. V dropped 2 bases and J dropped 0; count of bases not matched to a gene: 7. The CDR3 contains 17 residues. Data came from immunoSEQ multiplex PCR; TCRdb stores just in-frame clones and leaves some out. The sample has around 43,000 clones, about 94% seen once; the top ten hold under 4.5%. The chain joins TRBV7-8 to TRBJ2-3, with TRBD2 matching 8 bases. The origin of this receptor is a female donor with multiple sclerosis, enrolled in a pregnancy study. The material sequenced was CD8+ T cells from peripheral blood mononuclear cells, taken after pregnancy. Here the CDR3 DNA reads TGTGCCAGCAGCTTATTCGGTCTAGCGGGTAGCACAGATACGCAGTATTTT. Its protein product is CASSLFGLAGSTDTQYF.